The 8 T cell receptor beta chains given below trace back to one sample, sequenced in a study of CD8+CD57+ T cells in acquired aplastic anemia. Selection for sequencing was limited to patients who had shown CD8+CD57+ cell expansion by flow cytometry. The use of genomic DNA as template underpinned the TCR beta VDJ and CDR3 profiling. MiXCR, applied by TCRdb to the reads, yields one record per CDR3 protein. The sample carries 150,000 to 200,000 distinct CDR3 sequences, around 48% recorded once. Sequenced sample: sorted CD4+, CD8+, or CD8+CD57+ T cells (not recorded which) from PBMCs. The receptors were gathered from a human donor with aplastic anemia.

The chain carries TRBV15 and TRBJ1-2, with 12 nucleotides matching TRBD1. The CDR3 extends over 17 amino acids. V dropped 3 bases and J dropped 2; count of bases not matched to a gene: 7. From germline, CDR1 is LNHNV and CDR2 YYDKDF (reference sequence). Here the CDR3 reads CATSSRDRGRGNYGYTF. The CDR3 DNA reads as TGTGCCACCAGCAGCAGGGACAGGGGGCGCGGGAACTATGGCTACACCTTC.

Ten or more counts support this clonotype. The gene calls are TRBV12-5 and TRBJ1-2, with D unclear. CDR3 length equals 13 residues. V lost 1 base to trimming and J lost 5 bases, with 8 bases between them. Germline-derived CDR1 and CDR2 are LGHNT and FRNRAP. The CDR3 DNA sequence: TGTGCTAGTGGTTTGGCAGATACGTATGGCTACACCTTC. Amino acids: CASGLADTYGYTF.

This clonotype was seen many times. Here the CDR3 DNA reads TGTGCCATCAGTGACGTACGTGGAGGGGTCTATGGCTACACCTTC. This sequence encodes CAISDVRGGVYGYTF. The rearrangement uses TRBV10-3 and TRBJ1-2; weak D call: TRBD1 (5 bases). The ends were cut back, 3 bases at V and 4 bases at J, with 15 bases in the middle. The germline gives CDR1 ENHRY, CDR2 SYGVKD. The CDR3 length is 15 residues.

Only a few counts were recorded for this clonotype. The chain combines TRBV7-3 with TRBJ2-7; 7 bases fit TRBD2. J gave up 3 bases and V 5 bases, and 10 bases lay outside the gene matches. CDR1 is SGHTA, CDR2 FQGTGA, per germline. CDR3 length: 15 amino acids. As DNA, the CDR3 is TGTGCCAGCAGCCAAGCGGGGCGGAGGGGCTACGAGCAGTACTTC. Protein sequence: CASSQAGRRGYEQYF.

V usage is TRBV15 and J usage is TRBJ2-3, with D unresolved. This CDR3 has 16 residues. Trimming took off 0 bases at V and 0 bases at J, with 10 bases between the two ends. In germline, CDR1 is LNHNV, CDR2 YYDKDF (reference sequence). CDR3 loop: CATSRDEASSTDTQYF. Here the CDR3 DNA reads TGTGCCACCAGCAGAGATGAGGCCTCTAGCACAGATACGCAGTATTTT.

About this clonotype itself: One end of the junction varies from germline; a read error may be responsible. This chain joins TRBV15 and TRBJ1-4; D uncertain. Germline values: CDR1 LNHNV, CDR2 YYDKDF (reference sequence). The CDR3 runs 15 residues. CDR3: CATSRDLAANEKLLF. The CDR3 coding sequence is TGTGCCACAAGCAGAGATTTGGCAGCAAATGAAAAACTGCTTTTT.

V and J are TRBV9 and TRBJ2-1; D is uncertain. The ends were cut back, 5 bases at V and 9 bases at J, with 12 bases in the middle. This CDR3 is 12 amino acids long. The germline gives CDR1 SGDLS, CDR2 YYNGEE. The CDR3 sequence is CASSFSVVEQFF. As DNA, the CDR3 is TGTGCCAGCAGTTTTTCGGTAGTTGAGCAGTTCTTC.

This clonotype was recorded a few times. V gene TRBV30 combines with J gene TRBJ1-1; perhaps TRBD1 as D (5 bases). Germline CDR1 and CDR2: GTSNPN and SVGIG (reference sequence). V was shortened by 4 bases and J by 4 bases, with 25 bases between the two germline ends. The length of the CDR3 is 17 residues. CDR3 region: CAWTIQGIGGRGTEAFF. The CDR3, as DNA: TGTGCCTGGACCATTCAGGGAATCGGGGGTCGAGGCACTGAAGCTTTCTTT.